This TCR beta chain is drawn from a study of blood T cell repertoires in COVID-19. Seattle's cohort entered during active infection and was followed longitudinally. Per the germline V gene, CDR1 is SGHAT and CDR2 is FQNNGV. Trimming cost V 4 bases and J 8 bases, with 20 bases left between them. This CDR3 region has 16 residues. The data were produced by immunoSEQ multiplex PCR, yet TCRdb's version contains in-frame clones alone and is incomplete. The table has under 200,000 clones, 79% seen once. The TCR comes from a woman aged 55-69 years with COVID-19, enrolled during active disease. Sequenced: peripheral blood. The V and J genes are TRBV11-2 and TRBJ1-4; weak D call: TRBD1 (6 bases). CDR3: CASSYNPLGAEEKLFF. The DNA of the CDR3 is TGTGCCAGCAGCTATAACCCTTTGGGGGCAGAAGAAAAACTGTTTTTT.